In its sample, the clone carrying this TCR beta chain was seen many times. This sample is drawn from a study of blood T cell repertoires in COVID-19. The assay was immunoSEQ multiplex PCR, and TCRdb's table has in-frame clones only and misses some. The table has about 210,000 clones, around 89% seen once; the top ten hold about 4.8%. CDR3 length: 14 residues. After removal of 5 bases from V and 10 bases from J, the junction contained 6 bases not matched to a gene. Per the germline V gene, CDR1 is SEHNR and CDR2 is FQNEAQ (reference sequence). Sequenced sample: peripheral blood. This clonotype originated in a woman aged 40 to 50 with acute or convalescent COVID-19. This rearrangement joins TRBV7-9 to TRBJ1-6; 9 nucleotides agree with TRBD1. The CDR3 here is CASSGGQGSSPLHF. In nucleotides, the CDR3 is TGTGCCAGCAGCGGGGGACAGGGATCATCACCCCTCCACTTT.